This TCR beta chain originates from a study of radiation and T cells in renal cell carcinoma. Between the trimmed V and J ends, which lost 0 bases and 5 bases, there was a span of 9 bases. Looked up from germline, CDR1 is SGHNT and CDR2 is YYREEE (reference sequence). The CDR3 covers 15 residues. The time point is: blood 2 weeks post-SBRT. The sample's treatment: 15 Gy SBRT to primary tumor, nephrectomy 4 weeks later. Serial blood draws occurred at baseline and 2 and 4 weeks post-SBRT. The patient's renal cell carcinoma had clear cell pathology. Only in-frame clones appear in the TCRdb table, and some are missing; sequencing was by immunoSEQ multiplex PCR. The data contain 95,000 to 150,000 clones, around 81% of them singletons.

The material sequenced was blood, taken from a patient whose treatment included radiotherapy and nephrectomy. This clonotype was obtained from a man between 45 and 60 years old with renal cell carcinoma. The chain links TRBV5-4 to TRBJ1-6; TRBD1 might be the D (5 bases). As DNA, the CDR3 is TGTGCCAGCAGCTTGGGGGCAGGGCATAATTCACCCCTCCACTTT. Encoded protein: CASSLGAGHNSPLHF.